What follows are 30 T cell receptor beta chains derived from one specimen sequenced in a study of cytomegalovirus exposure and HLA in healthy donors. The table came from immunoSEQ multiplex PCR; TCRdb's copy has only in-frame clones and leaves some out. Among tens of thousands of clones, approximately 91% were seen once, and the ten largest hold approximately 3.4%. Sequenced sample: PBMCs. The origin of the receptors is a man between 18 and 35 years old in good health and CMV-seronegative.

This sequence joins TRBV2 and TRBJ1-2; D possibly corresponds to TRBD1 (6 bases). CDR1 and CDR2 from the germline V gene are SNHLY and FYNNEI. The CDR3 loop spans 12 amino acids. V was cut by 6 bases and J by 8 bases, with 13 bases left in between. CDR3 protein: CASRDSLGGYTF. The CDR3 DNA is TGTGCCAGCAGGGACAGTCTGGGGGGCTACACCTTC.

This chain uses TRBV11-3 with TRBJ2-1; 8 bases agree with TRBD1. There are 13 residues in the CDR3. The V gene end was trimmed by 5 bases and the J gene end by 8 bases; junction bases not matched to a gene: 5. CDR1 and CDR2 (germline): SGHNT, YENEEA. CDR3 DNA: TGTGCCAGCAGCCCGGACAGGGTCGATGAGCAGTTCTTC. This sequence encodes CASSPDRVDEQFF.

The J gene is TRBJ2-2, the V gene TRBV6-4; 8 bases align to TRBD1. Trimming removed 6 bases from V and 6 bases from J; junction bases left unmatched: 3. Germline V lookup: CDR1 MRHNA, CDR2 SNTAGT. This CDR3 is 13 amino acids long. CDR3: CASRPQGAGELFF. In nucleotides, the CDR3 is TGTGCCAGCAGGCCACAGGGGGCCGGGGAGCTGTTTTTT.

This chain uses TRBV28 with TRBJ1-1; TRBD1 matches 12 bases. Germline V gene data show CDR1 as MDHEN and CDR2 as SYDVKM. The CDR3 has 15 residues. V was clipped by 5 bases and J by 11 bases; unmatched bases: 12. CDR3 residues: CASSVGTGGRHGAFF. The DNA for the CDR3 is TGTGCCAGCAGTGTCGGGACAGGGGGCCGCCATGGGGCTTTCTTT.

In this sample, this clone turned up once. This chain joins TRBV9 and TRBJ2-3; no clear D. CDR1 is SGDLS, CDR2 YYNGEE, per germline. Between the trimmed V and J ends, which lost 4 bases and 2 bases, there was a span of 5 bases. CDR3 length: 12 residues. CDR3 in amino acids: CASSSSTDTQYF. Here the CDR3 DNA reads TGTGCCAGCAGCTCATCCACAGATACGCAGTATTTT.

The chain uses TRBV7-8 and TRBJ2-1, with 8 bases matching TRBD2. Losses at the gene ends were 6 bases for V and 3 bases for J; bases not matched to a gene: 4. Looked up from germline, CDR1 is SGHVS and CDR2 is FQNEAQ. This CDR3 region has 14 residues. The CDR3 is CASRTSVVYNEQFF. The CDR3 DNA follows: TGTGCCAGCAGGACTAGCGTCGTCTACAATGAGCAGTTCTTC.

The V gene is TRBV7-3, the J gene TRBJ2-3; TRBD2 matches 8 bases. Trimming took 6 bases from V and 5 from J; bases not matched to a gene: 7. Germline CDR1 and CDR2: SGHTA and FQGTGA. The CDR3 extends over 14 amino acids. CDR3 protein: CASSSGTRGDTQYF. The CDR3 nucleotides read TGTGCCAGCAGTTCCGGGACTAGGGGAGATACGCAGTATTTT.

The chain has TRBV14 and TRBJ2-1, with 10 bases that match TRBD2. With V trimmed by 0 bases and J by 3 bases, 2 bases remained unmatched. Germline V gene lookup returns CDR1 SGHDN and CDR2 FVKESK. CDR3 length: 16 residues. The CDR3 reads CASSQDRLAGYNEQFF. The CDR3 bases are TGTGCCAGCAGCCAAGATCGACTAGCGGGCTACAATGAGCAGTTCTTC. The full variable domain, its missing parts supplied by reference TRBV14 and TRBJ2-1, is EAGVTQFPSHSVIEKGQTVTLRCDPISGHDNLYWYRRVMGKEIKFLLHFVKESKQDESGMPNNRFLAERTGGTYSTLKVQPAELEDSGVYFCASSQDRLAGYNEQFFGPGTRLTVL.

The chain has TRBV28 and TRBJ2-3; 9 nucleotides match TRBD2. The germline V gene has CDR1 MDHEN and CDR2 SYDVKM. The CDR3 totals 13 residues. Trimming at V came to 10 bases and at J to 1 base, leaving 3 bases not matched to a gene. In nucleotides, the CDR3 is TGTGCCACCTCTAGCGGGGGCACAGATACGCAGTATTTT. Translation gives CATSSGGTDTQYF.

This clone appeared a single time. The chain carries TRBV7-8 and TRBJ1-1; D might be TRBD1 (5 bases). This CDR3 comprises 15 residues. Trimming cost V 1 base and J 0 bases, with 9 bases left between them. Germline CDR1 SGHVS, CDR2 FQNEAQ. The CDR3 region is CASSLVRQLNTEAFF. The DNA of the CDR3 is TGTGCCAGCAGCTTAGTTAGACAGCTGAACACTGAAGCTTTCTTT.

This clone came up once. The rearrangement joins TRBV5-4 to TRBJ2-7; D gene ambiguous. V dropped 1 base and J dropped 2 bases, with 13 bases sitting between them. Germline assignment: CDR1 SGHNT and CDR2 YYREEE (reference sequence). The length of the CDR3 is 15 residues. For the CDR3, the DNA is TGTGCCAGCAGCTTGCGTAGTGCTTTACCCTACGAGCAGTACTTC. This codes for CASSLRSALPYEQYF. Full variable domain (remainder filled in from reference TRBV5-4 and TRBJ2-7): ETGVTQSPTHLIKTRGQQVTLRCSSQSGHNTVSWYQQALGQGPQFIFQYYREEENGRGNFPPRFSGLQFPNYSSELNVNALELDDSALYLCASSLRSALPYEQYFGPGTRLTVT.

The chain combines TRBV28 with TRBJ1-1; 7 bases line up with TRBD1. The germline V gene has CDR1 MDHEN and CDR2 SYDVKM. After removal of 4 bases from V and 4 bases from J, the junction contained 3 bases not matched to a gene. The CDR3 covers 13 residues. DNA for the CDR3: TGTGCCAGCAGTTCGGCAGGGGGCACTGAAGCTTTCTTT. This sequence encodes CASSSAGGTEAFF. Complete variable domain (other parts from reference TRBV28 and TRBJ1-1): DVKVTQSSRYLVKRTGEKVFLECVQDMDHENMFWYRQDPGLGLRLIYFSYDVKMKEKGDIPEGYSVSREKKERFSLILESASTNQTSMYLCASSSAGGTEAFFGQGTRLTVV.

This clone appeared a few times. V and J are TRBV2 and TRBJ2-7; 9 positions agree with TRBD1. CDR3 length: 14 amino acids. The trim removed 6 bases at V and 2 bases at J, leaving 5 bases unmatched. The germline gives CDR1 SNHLY, CDR2 FYNNEI. The CDR3 is CASSERTGAYEQYF. The CDR3 DNA reads TGTGCCAGCAGCGAGCGGACAGGGGCCTACGAGCAGTACTTC.

The CDR3 protein is CASSLAGGTNTGELFF. In DNA form, the CDR3 reads TGCGCCAGCAGCTTAGCGGGAGGTACGAACACCGGGGAGCTGTTTTTT. The chain uses TRBV4-3 and TRBJ2-2, with 10 bases identical to TRBD2. Germline CDR1 and CDR2: LGHNA and YSLEER. V dropped 5 bases and J dropped 0; count of bases not matched to a gene: 3. CDR3 length equals 16 residues.

This clone was counted only a few times. The rearrangement joins TRBV11-3 to TRBJ2-1; 10 positions agree with TRBD2. From germline, CDR1 is SGHNT and CDR2 YENEEA. This CDR3 is 12 amino acids long. V lost 5 bases and J lost 10; bases outside the gene matches: 2. DNA of the CDR3: TGTGCCAGCAGCCAGGGACTAGCGGAGCAGTTCTTC. Protein: CASSQGLAEQFF.

The V and J genes are TRBV5-4 and TRBJ1-1; weak D call: TRBD1 (6 bases). The V and J ends lost 4 bases and 3 bases respectively, with 10 bases between them. CDR3 size: 13 residues. Germline lookup yields CDR1 SGHNT and CDR2 YYREEE (reference sequence). This CDR3 reads CASSLDRDTEAFF. The CDR3 nucleotides read TGTGCCAGCAGCCTGGACAGAGACACTGAAGCTTTCTTT. Full variable domain (remainder filled in from reference TRBV5-4 and TRBJ1-1): ETGVTQSPTHLIKTRGQQVTLRCSSQSGHNTVSWYQQALGQGPQFIFQYYREEENGRGNFPPRFSGLQFPNYSSELNVNALELDDSALYLCASSLDRDTEAFFGQGTRLTVV.

The gene calls are TRBV6-5 and TRBJ2-2; D call uncertain. The V gene lost 0 bases and the J gene lost 6 bases, with 14 bases spanning the gap. The germline CDR1 and CDR2 sequences are MNHEY and SVGAGI. The CDR3 covers 16 residues. CDR3 amino acids: CASSYSHAQGAGELFF. DNA for the CDR3: TGTGCCAGCAGTTACTCACACGCCCAAGGAGCCGGGGAGCTGTTTTTT.

This sequence joins TRBV7-9 and TRBJ2-3, with TRBD1 matching over 7 bases. Trimming cost V 4 bases and J 4 bases; bases outside gene matches: 8. The CDR3 is made up of 15 amino acids. The V gene's germline CDR1 is SEHNR and CDR2 FQNEAQ (reference sequence). CDR3 in amino acids: CASSSTGETPDTQYF. The CDR3 DNA is TGTGCCAGCAGCTCCACAGGGGAGACCCCAGATACGCAGTATTTT. The full variable domain, completed using reference TRBV7-9 and TRBJ2-3, is DTGVSQNPRHKITKRGQNVTFRCDPISEHNRLYWYRQTLGQGPEFLTYFQNEAQLEKSRLLSDRFSAERPKGSFSTLEIQRTEQGDSAMYLCASSSTGETPDTQYFGPGTRLTVL.

As DNA, the CDR3 is TGTGCCAGCAGCCCGCCGGGACTAGTGAGGGAGACCCAGTACTTC. It specifies CASSPPGLVRETQYF. The J gene is TRBJ2-5, the V gene TRBV5-4, with 8 bases that match TRBD2. Per germline, CDR1 SGHNT and CDR2 YYREEE (reference sequence). With V trimmed by 4 bases and J by 5 bases, 10 bases remained unmatched. The CDR3 spans 15 residues.

This chain uses TRBV19 with TRBJ1-1, with TRBD1 as a possible D gene (6 bases). The CDR3 runs to 12 residues. Germline-derived CDR1 and CDR2 are LNHDA and SQIVND (reference sequence). V lost 6 bases and J 3 bases, leaving 8 bases between the germline ends. CDR3 residues: CASRYRDTEAFF. The DNA for the CDR3 is TGTGCCAGTAGGTACAGGGACACTGAAGCTTTCTTT.

V usage is TRBV29-1 and J usage is TRBJ1-2; D ambiguous. The germline V gene has CDR1 SQVTM and CDR2 ANQGSEA. The CDR3 length is 16 residues. Trimming took 3 bases from V and 2 from J, leaving 19 bases between them. The CDR3 protein is CSVDNLLSQKNYGYTF. Here the CDR3 DNA reads TGCAGCGTTGATAATCTCTTAAGTCAGAAGAACTATGGCTACACCTTC.

This clone has a single count. The chain is built from TRBV7-9 and TRBJ2-1, with D tentatively TRBD1 (5 bases). The CDR3 extends over 15 amino acids. V shed 2 bases and J shed 8 bases, with 16 bases lying between them. Germline V CDR1 and CDR2: SEHNR, FQNEAQ (reference sequence). The CDR3: CASSLLQGRIDEQFF. The CDR3 DNA reads TGTGCCAGCAGCTTATTGCAGGGTCGTATTGATGAGCAGTTCTTC.

The chain recombines TRBV19 with TRBJ1-2, with D perhaps TRBD1 (6 bases). Trimming took off 7 bases at V and 4 bases at J, with 13 bases between the two ends. In germline, CDR1 is LNHDA, CDR2 SQIVND (reference sequence). This CDR3 region has 13 residues. CDR3 bases: TGTGCCAGTACTGGACAGCCACCCTATGGCTACACCTTC. This encodes CASTGQPPYGYTF.

On this clone: The junction departs from the called germline gene at one end, perhaps through a read error. This chain connects TRBV7-7 to TRBJ2-7, with D maybe TRBD2 (6 bases). The CDR3 has 15 residues. Germline CDR1 and CDR2: SSHAT and FNYEAQ (reference sequence). In DNA form, the CDR3 reads TGTGCTAGCAGCCCGCGTAGCGGAGGCTCCTACGAGCAGTACTTC. Translation gives CASSPRSGGSYEQYF. Complete variable domain (other parts from reference TRBV7-7 and TRBJ2-7): GAGVSQSPRYKVTKRGQDVTLRCDPISSHATLYWYQQALGQGPEFLTYFNYEAQPDKSGLPSDRFSAERPEGSISTLTIQRTEQRDSAMYRCASSPRSGGSYEQYFGPGTRLTVT.

In its sample, this clone was seen once. The genes are TRBV29-1 and TRBJ1-1; no clear D. The germline CDR1 and CDR2 sequences are SQVTM and ANQGSEA. The CDR3 runs to 17 residues. V lost 6 bases to trimming and J lost 1 base, with 24 bases between them. The CDR3 loop is CSVADRWIRRENTEAFF. CDR3 nucleotide sequence: TGCAGCGTCGCGGACCGGTGGATCAGGAGGGAGAACACTGAAGCTTTCTTT. Drawing the rest from reference TRBV29-1 and TRBJ1-1, the complete variable domain is SAVISQKPSRDICQRGTSLTIQCQVDSQVTMMFWYRQQPGQSLTLIATANQGSEATYESGFVIDKFPISRPNLTFSTLTVSNMSPEDSSIYLCSVADRWIRRENTEAFFGQGTRLTVV.

This chain uses TRBV11-3 with TRBJ2-5; 9 bases align to TRBD1. Germline values: CDR1 SGHNT, CDR2 YENEEA. The CDR3 has 15 amino acids. Germline trimming cut 4 bases from V and 2 bases from J; bases unmatched to any gene: 5. CDR3: CASSWGTGIQETQYF. As DNA, the CDR3 is TGTGCCAGCAGCTGGGGGACAGGGATACAAGAGACCCAGTACTTC.

V usage is TRBV7-9 and J usage is TRBJ2-5; the match to TRBD2 covers 7 bases. Germline V gene data show CDR1 as SEHNR and CDR2 as FQNEAQ (reference sequence). The CDR3 consists of 16 residues. The ends lost 2 bases at V and 4 bases at J; junction bases unmatched: 10. DNA of the CDR3: TGTGCCAGCAGCTTACGGGAGGACCCCTTGACAGAGACCCAGTACTTC. This gives the protein CASSLREDPLTETQYF.

The chain combines TRBV6-4 with TRBJ2-1; 10 positions agree with TRBD2. This CDR3 contains 18 residues. With V trimmed by 3 bases and J by 3 bases, 11 bases remained unmatched. Germline values: CDR1 MRHNA, CDR2 SNTAGT. The CDR3 reads CASSEVGLAGVNYNEQFF. CDR3 DNA sequence: TGTGCCAGCAGTGAAGTGGGTCTAGCGGGAGTTAACTACAATGAGCAGTTCTTC.

The chain is built from TRBV4-3 and TRBJ2-7; no reliable D call. This CDR3 is 14 amino acids long. Trimming stripped 1 base from V and 1 base from J, with 8 bases between. CDR1 LGHNA and CDR2 YSLEER come from the germline V gene. CDR3 sequence (DNA): TGCGCCAGCAGCCAAGGGCAGGCTTCCTACGAGCAGTACTTC. Translation: CASSQGQASYEQYF.

This rearrangement joins TRBV28 to TRBJ1-5, with 8 bases lining up with TRBD1. From germline, CDR1 is MDHEN and CDR2 SYDVKM. The CDR3 consists of 14 residues. Unmatched junction bases numbered 7, after V lost 5 bases and J lost 7 bases. In DNA form, the CDR3 reads TGTGCCAGCAGTCGACAGGGGTCCGGGCAGCCCCAGCATTTT. Its translation: CASSRQGSGQPQHF.